Shown below are 22 T cell receptor beta chains from a single sample sequenced in a study of Ad26.COV2.S vaccination and SARS-CoV-2 variants. The repertoire was sequenced with immunoSEQ multiplex PCR; TCRdb's copy has only in-frame clones and lacks some. The sample holds 300,000 to 350,000 clones, roughly 90% seen once. Noted treatment: some 20 received Ad26.COV2.S at low or high dose, single or two shots; 5 received placebo; per-sample allocation not given. Collection of the samples took place on day 63 after the first injection of vaccine or placebo. The starting material was peripheral blood, obtained in a trial of Ad26.COV2.S vaccine versus placebo. The receptors stem from a person between 18 and 65 years old who received the Ad26.COV2.S COVID-19 vaccine or a placebo.

The chain joins TRBV6-5 to TRBJ1-6, with unresolved D. Germline V CDR1 and CDR2: MNHEY, SVGAGI. The CDR3 contains 15 residues. Trimming stripped 4 bases from V and 11 bases from J, with 18 bases between. In nucleotides, the CDR3 is TGTGCCAGCAGTTTTTCAACAGCGACCAGCGCACCCCTCCACTTT. It codes for CASSFSTATSAPLHF.

V is TRBV4-1 and J is TRBJ2-7, with D perhaps being TRBD1 or TRBD2 (5 bases each). This CDR3 comprises 14 residues. Germline CDR1 MGHRA, CDR2 YSYEKL. V lost 1 base to trimming and J lost 3 bases, with 10 bases between them. CDR3 nucleotides: TGCGCCAGCAGCCAAGTGGGTGGGGGCTACGAGCAGTACTTC. This translates into CASSQVGGGYEQYF.

The chain employs TRBV24-1 and TRBJ1-2; D gene uncertain. The CDR3 is 14 residues long. Germline CDR1 KGHDR, CDR2 SFDVKD. Trimming removed 6 bases from V and 0 bases from J, with 10 bases in between. The CDR3 DNA reads TGTGCCACCAGTTTGGGCAGCGCTAACTATGGCTACACCTTC. Amino acids: CATSLGSANYGYTF.

The chain recombines TRBV15 with TRBJ1-3; tentative D call: TRBD1 (6 bases). Germline CDR1 is LNHNV and CDR2 is YYDKDF (reference sequence). With 0 bases removed from V and 2 bases from J, the gap between germline ends came to 17 bases. The CDR3 is 18 residues long. In DNA form, the CDR3 reads TGTGCCACCAGCAGAGATCTCTCAGGGGAATTGCCTGGAAACACCATATATTTT. This sequence encodes CATSRDLSGELPGNTIYF.

V usage is TRBV2 and J usage is TRBJ2-5, with D possibly matching TRBD2 (5 bases). V lost 8 bases and J lost 2, with 15 bases in between. Germline values: CDR1 SNHLY, CDR2 FYNNEI. This CDR3 is built from 14 residues. For the CDR3, the DNA is TGTGCCAGCGACACGGAGGCGATACAAGAGACCCAGTACTTC. Translated: CASDTEAIQETQYF.

V usage is TRBV19 and J usage is TRBJ2-1; 11 bases fit TRBD2. In germline, CDR1 is LNHDA, CDR2 SQIVND (reference sequence). The CDR3 is made up of 16 amino acids. The trim removed 3 bases at V and 3 bases at J, leaving 4 bases unmatched. The DNA for the CDR3 is TGTGCCAGTAGTATCTCACTAGCGGGGGTCTACAATGAGCAGTTCTTC. The encoded protein is CASSISLAGVYNEQFF.

The V gene is TRBV5-4, the J gene TRBJ2-3; TRBD2 might be the D (5 bases). The length of the CDR3 is 13 residues. Germline CDR1 SGHNT, CDR2 YYREEE (reference sequence). Trimming left V 3 bases short and J 2 bases short, with 7 bases between. CDR3 DNA sequence: TGTGCCAGCAGCTCGGGAACCACAGATACGCAGTATTTT. Translating it yields CASSSGTTDTQYF.

The chain joins TRBV10-1 to TRBJ1-6, with unresolved D. Germline V gives CDR1 WNHNN, CDR2 SYGVQD (reference sequence). CDR3 size: 20 residues. Trimming cost V 4 bases and J 9 bases, with 31 bases left between them. The DNA for the CDR3 is TGCGCCAGCAGTGGAGCCCCAACGTTCTTGTGGATTCACAGCCTTTCACCCCTCCACTTT. It is translated as CASSGAPTFLWIHSLSPLHF.

The chain joins TRBV7-2 to TRBJ2-1; 9 bases line up with TRBD2. Germline CDR1 reads SGHTA; CDR2 reads FQGNSA. This CDR3 contains 17 residues. V shed 3 bases, J shed 4 bases, and the junction held 10 bases outside the gene matches. CDR3: CASSFSGTSSQYNEQFF. For the CDR3, the DNA is TGTGCCAGCAGCTTCTCCGGGACTAGCAGCCAATACAATGAGCAGTTCTTC.

V gene TRBV5-1 combines with J gene TRBJ2-1, with D perhaps being TRBD1 or TRBD2 (5 bases each). V lost 3 bases and J 4 bases, leaving 11 bases between the germline ends. The germline CDR1 and CDR2 sequences are SGHRS and YFSETQ. CDR3 length equals 14 residues. The CDR3, as DNA: TGCGCCAGCAGCTCTCGGGACGGTTACAATGAGCAGTTCTTC. Protein sequence: CASSSRDGYNEQFF. Combining the CDR3 with reference TRBV5-1 and TRBJ2-1 gives the whole variable domain KAGVTQTPRYLIKTRGQQVTLSCSPISGHRSVSWYQQTPGQGLQFLFEYFSETQRNKGNFPGRFSGRQFSNSRSEMNVSTLELGDSALYLCASSSRDGYNEQFFGPGTRLTVL.

This chain connects TRBV28 to TRBJ2-7, with 8 bases matching TRBD1. The V gene's germline CDR1 is MDHEN and CDR2 SYDVKM. Trimming removed 3 bases from V and 3 bases from J; junction bases left unmatched: 13. This CDR3 contains 17 residues. CDR3 nucleotide sequence: TGTGCCAGCAGTTTGTTCGACAGGGGTAGCCCCGTCTACGAGCAGTACTTC. Its translation: CASSLFDRGSPVYEQYF.

In its sample, this clone was seen once. The rearrangement links TRBV30 to TRBJ2-3; 7 nucleotides align to TRBD2. Germline loops: CDR1 GTSNPN, CDR2 SVGIG (reference sequence). Unmatched junction bases numbered 7, after V lost 0 bases and J lost 4 bases. This CDR3 has 15 residues. The CDR3 coding sequence is TGTGCCTGGAGTGTACGCGGGAGCGGTCCAGATACGCAGTATTTT. This codes for CAWSVRGSGPDTQYF.

This chain connects TRBV29-1 to TRBJ2-1, with D uncertain. From germline, CDR1 is SQVTM and CDR2 ANQGSEA. CDR3 size: 14 residues. The V gene lost 4 bases and the J gene lost 8 bases, with 18 bases spanning the gap. CDR3 DNA: TGCAGCGTTGTGCTGGCCCAATCGGTTGATGAGCAGTTCTTC. Translated: CSVVLAQSVDEQFF.

The genes are TRBV2 and TRBJ1-6, with D perhaps matching TRBD1 (6 bases). The CDR3 is 12 residues long. The V gene's germline CDR1 is SNHLY and CDR2 FYNNEI. The germline V and J ends were trimmed by 8 bases and 5 bases, with 7 bases remaining between them. The CDR3 DNA reads as TGTGCCAGCGGGACACATAATTCACCCCTCCACTTT. Translated: CASGTHNSPLHF. Complete variable domain (other parts from reference TRBV2 and TRBJ1-6): EPEVTQTPSHQVTQMGQEVILRCVPISNHLYFYWYRQILGQKVEFLVSFYNNEISEKSEIFDDQFSVERPDGSNFTLKIRSTKLEDSAMYFCASGTHNSPLHFGNGTRLTVT.

The chain employs TRBV6-5 and TRBJ2-3; D possibly corresponds to TRBD2 (5 bases). The length of the CDR3 is 15 residues. The V end was cut by 2 bases, the J end by 1 base, with 10 bases between. CDR1 is MNHEY, CDR2 SVGAGI, per germline. The CDR3 DNA is TGTGCCAGCAGTTACATGAGGGCGGGCACAGATACGCAGTATTTT. Protein product: CASSYMRAGTDTQYF.

Note on this clone: Other DNA sequences in the sample encode the same CDR3. V and J are TRBV5-1 and TRBJ1-2, with D unclear. The CDR3 covers 12 residues. The germline gives CDR1 SGHRS, CDR2 YFSETQ. V was trimmed by 0 bases and J by 5 bases, leaving 5 bases between them. The CDR3 DNA sequence: TGCGCCAGCAGCTTGGACGGGTATGGCTACACCTTC. Its translation is CASSLDGYGYTF.

This chain links TRBV19 with TRBJ1-5; D remains ambiguous. CDR1 and CDR2 (germline): LNHDA, SQIVND (reference sequence). The CDR3 is made up of 14 amino acids. The ends were cut back, 6 bases at V and 2 bases at J, with 11 bases in the middle. CDR3 in amino acids: CASSLGWGNQPQHF. The CDR3 coding sequence is TGTGCCAGTAGCCTTGGATGGGGCAATCAGCCCCAGCATTTT.

This chain uses TRBV9 with TRBJ2-3; the match to TRBD1 covers 7 bases. The CDR3 runs to 15 residues. CDR1 is SGDLS, CDR2 YYNGEE, per germline. The trim removed 1 base at V and 4 bases at J, leaving 6 bases unmatched. The CDR3 DNA follows: TGTGCCAGCAGCGTACAAGACAGGGTCGCAGATACGCAGTATTTT. Translating gives CASSVQDRVADTQYF.

The chain combines TRBV7-6 with TRBJ2-1; 14 nucleotides agree with TRBD2. The germline CDR1 and CDR2 sequences are SGHVS and FNYEAQ. V trimming: 4 bases; J trimming: 8 bases; junction bases outside the gene matches: 16. CDR3 length: 19 residues. CDR3 loop: CASSSPNLRLAGGPDEQFF. The CDR3 coding sequence is TGTGCCAGCAGCTCCCCGAACCTCAGACTAGCGGGAGGGCCGGATGAGCAGTTCTTC.

Of note for this clone: An end of the junction does not agree with germline; a read error may underlie this. The chain carries TRBV6-5 and TRBJ1-4, with 8 positions matching TRBD1. The CDR3 spans 15 residues. The germline V gene has CDR1 MNHEY and CDR2 SVGAGI. CDR3 loop: CASSDSGTGGEKLFF. The CDR3 DNA reads as TGTGCCAGCAGTGACTCCGGGACAGGTGGAGAAAAACTGTTTTTT.

J is TRBJ1-1 and V is TRBV5-6, with D perhaps TRBD1 (5 bases). Germline assignment: CDR1 SGHDT and CDR2 YYEEEE. Trimming left V 4 bases short and J 1 base short, with 11 bases between. There are 14 residues in the CDR3. Here the CDR3 DNA reads TGTGCCAGCAGCCTAGGGACTCAGAACACTGAAGCTTTCTTT. This sequence encodes CASSLGTQNTEAFF.

The chain recombines TRBV7-6 with TRBJ2-5; D unresolved. CDR1 is SGHVS and CDR2 is FNYEAQ in the germline V gene. Trimming took 6 bases from V and 5 from J, leaving 10 bases between them. The CDR3 is 12 residues long. The CDR3 loop is CASSSTRETQYF. CDR3 nucleotide sequence: TGTGCCAGCAGTTCCACGAGGGAGACCCAGTACTTC.